The T cell receptor beta chain described here comes from a study of control samples from healthy donors and cancer patients. Generated by immunoSEQ multiplex PCR, the TCRdb table keeps only in-frame clones and is missing some. The data hold about 98,000 clones, with roughly three quarters observed a single time. The CDR3 contains 14 residues. The V end was cut by 0 bases, the J end by 1 base, with 7 bases between. The germline V gene has CDR1 SGHRS and CDR2 YFSETQ. The V and J genes are TRBV5-1 and TRBJ1-1; no clear D. Material for sequencing was blood. The TCR comes from a woman aged 25-40 years in good health. CDR3: CASSLARTNTEAFF. The DNA of the CDR3 is TGCGCCAGCAGCTTGGCCCGGACGAACACTGAAGCTTTCTTT.